A selection of T cell receptor beta chains follows, all from one sample in a study of blood T cell repertoires in COVID-19. The table came from immunoSEQ multiplex PCR; TCRdb's copy has only in-frame clones and leaves some out. Found here are about 74,000 clones, roughly 87% of them singletons; the top ten hold around 0.97%. What was sequenced was peripheral blood. The receptors were sampled from a woman in her forties or fifties in a cohort sampled during active COVID-19. CDR3s include the opening cysteine and the closing phenylalanine or tryptophan. Part of the rows lack a size; the others show once, few, many or a class for expanded clones.

V gene	clone size	J gene	CDR3 protein
TRBV11-2	NA	TRBJ1-5	CASSQGQGIGSNQPQHF
TRBV6-2/TRBV6-3	NA	TRBJ2-5	CASSYQRRTGARETQYF
TRBV24-1	NA	TRBJ2-3	CATSGPPDTQYF
TRBV27	NA	TRBJ1-4	CASRGASHGGEKLFF
TRBV7-9	NA	TRBJ2-7	CASSPRTVLEGEQYF
TRBV7-2	NA	TRBJ1-5	CASSLVGGLNQPQHF
TRBV2	NA	TRBJ1-1	CASSRQGGGTEAFF
TRBV7-6	NA	TRBJ2-2	CASSPSLGRRAGELFF
TRBV7-9	NA	TRBJ1-1	CASSPRQGNTEAFF
TRBV21-1	NA	TRBJ2-7	CASSKPLAGQIYEQYF
TRBV28	NA	TRBJ2-7	CASSFGTGAHEQYF
TRBV10-1	NA	TRBJ2-1	CASQRGGPLDNEQFF
TRBV6-5	NA	TRBJ1-2	CASSLTQDTYGYTF
TRBV19	NA	TRBJ1-2	CASSILAAKGYTF
TRBV7-9	NA	TRBJ2-5	CASSLPDRGYQETQYF
TRBV25-1	NA	TRBJ1-1	CASSAATQAMNTEAFF
TRBV28	NA	TRBJ1-1	CASSLGGTGGTEAFF
TRBV12-3/TRBV12-4	NA	TRBJ1-1	CASSLGGGTEAFF
TRBV5-1	NA	TRBJ2-2	CASNTGANTGELFF
TRBV5-1	once	TRBJ1-1	CASSLLPQGSSMNTEAFF
TRBV6-6	NA	TRBJ2-1	CASSLAGAGPVMDEQFF
TRBV7-3	few	TRBJ1-5	CASSERSGRNQPQHF
TRBV18	NA	TRBJ2-7	CASSLGQGSYEQYF
TRBV24-1	NA	TRBJ2-3	CATSDFSADTQYF
TRBV28	NA	TRBJ2-7	CASSHPGQTYEQYF
TRBV7-9	NA	TRBJ2-1	CASSLLAGSSYNEQFF
TRBV3-1/TRBV3-2	NA	TRBJ2-7	CASSRTPSGMLYEQYF
TRBV5-1	NA	TRBJ1-1	CASSLKGDTEAFF
TRBV5-1	NA	TRBJ2-5	CASSKGTWETQYF
TRBV18	NA	TRBJ2-5	CASSKTWNTGVETQYF
TRBV28	NA	TRBJ2-5	CASSLRGTQYF
TRBV7-9	NA	TRBJ2-6	CASSYPVGQGRAGANVLTF
TRBV5-1	NA	TRBJ2-7	CASSFDRQQGYEQYF
TRBV28	few	TRBJ1-3	CASSSFVGSSGNTIYF
TRBV9	NA	TRBJ2-2	CASSARTGGPGELFF
TRBV5-1	NA	TRBJ1-2	CASRITGADNYGYTF
TRBV6-5	NA	TRBJ2-7	CASGTSGGEQYF
TRBV11-3	NA	TRBJ1-1	CASKAQEDTEAFF
TRBV19	NA	TRBJ2-2	CASRGPGGTGELFF
TRBV18	NA	TRBJ2-5	CASSPTGQGKETQYF
TRBV3-1/TRBV3-2	NA	TRBJ2-2	CASSQAGLGLFF
TRBV11-2	NA	TRBJ2-5	CASSVRGLATQETQYF
TRBV6-2/TRBV6-3	NA	TRBJ2-7	CASSPTGTSGSGQYF
TRBV5-1	NA	TRBJ2-3	CASREGSTDTQYF
TRBV19	NA	TRBJ2-1	CASASGTGLGEQFF
TRBV28	NA	TRBJ2-5	CASTSPGQGETQYF
TRBV28	NA	TRBJ1-3	CASSLGGATGNTIYF
TRBV5-1	NA	TRBJ1-1	CASSLGDRGEAFF
TRBV28	NA	TRBJ2-5	CASSFSGQGQETQYF
TRBV7-3	NA	TRBJ2-2	CASSLTPGLETGELFF
TRBV11-2	NA	TRBJ2-5	CASRRGYRVEIQETQYF
TRBV28	NA	TRBJ2-5	CASGRVAGGGTQYF
TRBV18	NA	TRBJ2-1	CASSPLMLDSYNEQFF
TRBV7-8	NA	TRBJ2-5	CASSERETQYF
TRBV24-1	NA	TRBJ2-1	CATSDWTSGGYNEQFF
TRBV28	NA	TRBJ2-1	CASSQPGLAVLSSYNEQFF
TRBV7-9	NA	TRBJ1-1	CASSGLANTEAFF
TRBV28	NA	TRBJ1-2	CASSFETGPFYGYTF
TRBV7-8	NA	TRBJ1-1	CASSSTNTEAFF